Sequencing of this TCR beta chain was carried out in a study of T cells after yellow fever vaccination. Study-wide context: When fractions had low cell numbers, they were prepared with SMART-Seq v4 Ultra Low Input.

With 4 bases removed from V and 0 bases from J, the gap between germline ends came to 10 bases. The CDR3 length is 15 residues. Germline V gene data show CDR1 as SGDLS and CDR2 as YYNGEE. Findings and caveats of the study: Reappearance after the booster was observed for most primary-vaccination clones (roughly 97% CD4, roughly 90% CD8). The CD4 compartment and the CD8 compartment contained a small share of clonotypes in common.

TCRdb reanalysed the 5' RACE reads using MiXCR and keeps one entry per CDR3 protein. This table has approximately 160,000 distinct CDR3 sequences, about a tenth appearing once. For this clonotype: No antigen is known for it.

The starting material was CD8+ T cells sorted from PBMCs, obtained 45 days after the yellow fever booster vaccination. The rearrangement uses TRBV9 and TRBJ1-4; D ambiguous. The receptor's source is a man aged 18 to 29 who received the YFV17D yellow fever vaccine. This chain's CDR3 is CASSSGATTNEKLFF. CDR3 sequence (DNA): TGTGCCAGCAGCTCCGGAGCTACAACTAATGAAAAACTGTTTTTT.